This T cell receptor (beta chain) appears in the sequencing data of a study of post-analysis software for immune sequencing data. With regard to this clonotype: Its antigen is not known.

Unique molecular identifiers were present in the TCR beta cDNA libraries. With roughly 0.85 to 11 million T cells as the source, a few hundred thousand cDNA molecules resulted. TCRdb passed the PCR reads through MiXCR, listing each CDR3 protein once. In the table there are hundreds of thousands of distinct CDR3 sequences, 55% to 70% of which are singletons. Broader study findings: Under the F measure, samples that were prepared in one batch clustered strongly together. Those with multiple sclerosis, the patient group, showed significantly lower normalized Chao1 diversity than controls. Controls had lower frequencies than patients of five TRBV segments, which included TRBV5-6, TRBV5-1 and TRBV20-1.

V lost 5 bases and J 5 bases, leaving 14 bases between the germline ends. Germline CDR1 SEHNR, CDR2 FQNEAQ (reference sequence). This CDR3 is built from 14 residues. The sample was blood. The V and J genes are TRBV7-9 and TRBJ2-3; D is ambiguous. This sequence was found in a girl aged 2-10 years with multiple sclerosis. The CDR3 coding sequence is TGTGCCAGCAGCCCCCTTGAGTGGGTAGATACGCAGTATTTT. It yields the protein CASSPLEWVDTQYF.